The clone carrying this TCR beta chain is a singleton in its sample. Its matching antigen is unknown. This sample stems from a study of cytomegalovirus exposure and HLA in healthy donors. Study-level background: The 95 to 150 validation repertoires and the roughly 690 first-cohort repertoires shared a platform, a later analysis reported. Findings and caveats of the study: CMV antigen specificity was confirmed in vitro for a few CMV-associated chains.

While the first cohort had 600 to 850 subjects, the donors belonged to the separate validation cohort of about 110 subjects. The V gene's germline CDR1 is SGHNT and CDR2 YYREEE (reference sequence). This CDR3 has 15 residues. Trimming removed 2 bases at V and 4 bases at J, with 13 bases between. Here immunoSEQ multiplex PCR was the method, and the copy in TCRdb shows in-frame clones only, minus some. The profile covers approximately 200,000 clones, with about 81% appearing a single time and 1.2% taken by the ten largest. This TCR was sampled from a young woman in good health and CMV-seronegative. The V and J genes are TRBV5-4 and TRBJ1-3; TRBD1 is a possible D gene (6 bases). The specimen was PBMCs. The CDR3 nucleotides are TGTGCCAGCAGCTTACCGGGGACACCCGGAAACACCATATATTTT. It translates to CASSLPGTPGNTIYF.